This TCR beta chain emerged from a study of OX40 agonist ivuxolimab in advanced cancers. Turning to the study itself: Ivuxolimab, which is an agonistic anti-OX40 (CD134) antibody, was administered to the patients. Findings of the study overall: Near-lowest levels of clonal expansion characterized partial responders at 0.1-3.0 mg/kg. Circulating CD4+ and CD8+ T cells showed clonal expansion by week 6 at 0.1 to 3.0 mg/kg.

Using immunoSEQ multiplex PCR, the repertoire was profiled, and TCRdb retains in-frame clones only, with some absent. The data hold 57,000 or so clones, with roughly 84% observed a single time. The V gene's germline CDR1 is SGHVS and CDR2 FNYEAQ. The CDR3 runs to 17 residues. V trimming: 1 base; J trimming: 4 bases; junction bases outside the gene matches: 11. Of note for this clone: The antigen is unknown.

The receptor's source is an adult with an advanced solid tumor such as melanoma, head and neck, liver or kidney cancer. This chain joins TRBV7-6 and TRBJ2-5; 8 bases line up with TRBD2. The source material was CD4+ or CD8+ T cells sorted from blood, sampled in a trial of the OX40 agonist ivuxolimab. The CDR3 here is CASSLEASGLTVETQYF. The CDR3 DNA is TGTGCCAGCAGCTTAGAGGCTAGCGGGTTGACTGTAGAGACCCAGTACTTC.